The present T cell receptor (beta chain) was sequenced within a study of cytomegalovirus exposure and HLA in healthy donors. Study background: Earlier sequencing of 150 million to 200 million T cells yielded roughly 100 million unique TCR beta sequences.

General study results and limits: What a later analysis reportedly showed was that an Asian-associated ancestry cluster had fewer N-insertions than the approximately 670-donor mean.

As concerns this clone: Its target is not known.

This PCR relied on a set of 60 Vbeta primers and 13 Jbeta primers. TCRdb's table, derived via immunoSEQ multiplex PCR, lists solely in-frame clones and lacks some. The sample lists about 110,000 clones, approximately 81% occurring once. The specimen sequenced was PBMCs. The sequence was collected from a man aged 25 to 45 in good health and CMV-seronegative.

CDR3 DNA sequence: TGTGCCAGCAGCCGTGGGACAGGGAACACTGAAGCTTTCTTT. Its protein is CASSRGTGNTEAFF. The rearrangement joins TRBV5-6 to TRBJ1-1, with 8 positions matching TRBD1. CDR1 SGHDT and CDR2 YYEEEE come from the germline V gene. The length of the CDR3 is 14 residues. With V trimmed by 4 bases and J by 1 base, 3 bases remained unmatched.